This T cell receptor (beta chain) was recorded in a study of cytomegalovirus exposure and HLA in healthy donors. The study's findings and limits: An ancestry cluster, one associated with Asian ancestry, reportedly showed fewer N-insertions than the 666-donor mean in a later analysis. There were three CMV-associated chains whose specificity for CMV antigens was confirmed in vitro.

As for this clone: Its antigen is not known.

J was trimmed by 4 bases and V by 11 bases; bases with no gene match: 7. Germline-derived CDR1 and CDR2 are MNHEY and SVGAGI. This CDR3 is 15 amino acids long. Researchers ran the PCR with 60 Vbeta and 13 Jbeta primers. TCRdb keeps only in-frame clones here, not all; method: immunoSEQ multiplex PCR. The sample consists of more than 150,000 clones, around 80% of them appearing once. The receptor was derived from a woman in her thirties in good health and CMV-seronegative. V is TRBV6-5 and J is TRBJ2-1; 14 positions match TRBD2. Sequenced material: PBMCs. As DNA, the CDR3 is TGTGCCGCCCGGACTAGCGGGGGGAGGTACAATGAGCAGTTCTTC. Its translation: CAARTSGGRYNEQFF.